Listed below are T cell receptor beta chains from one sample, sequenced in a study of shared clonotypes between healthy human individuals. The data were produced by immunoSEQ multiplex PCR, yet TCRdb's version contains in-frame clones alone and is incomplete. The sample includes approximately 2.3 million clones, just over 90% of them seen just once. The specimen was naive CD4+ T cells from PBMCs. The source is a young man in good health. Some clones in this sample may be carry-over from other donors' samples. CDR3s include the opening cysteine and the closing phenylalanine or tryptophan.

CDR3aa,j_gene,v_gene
CASRGGRARDTQYF,TRBJ2-3,TRBV23-1
CASSVGVFGRAQETQYF,TRBJ2-5,TRBV9
CASELSGAPYNEQFF,TRBJ2-1,TRBV9
CASSLEPSGSSYNEQFF,TRBJ2-1,TRBV5-4
CASSLVGQGSSYEQYF,TRBJ2-7,TRBV11-2
CASSFGSPSGNTIYF,TRBJ1-3,TRBV5-1
CASSLAPSGSGTDTQYF,TRBJ2-3,TRBV7-3
CASSDGMTGVPGELFF,TRBJ2-2,TRBV25-1
CASSLGGGAGYTF,TRBJ1-2,TRBV5-4
CASKGQGHQPQHF,TRBJ1-5,TRBV19
CAWSVQWGSYEQYF,TRBJ2-7,TRBV30
CASSPGGYEQYF,TRBJ2-7,TRBV18
CAWKRGDEAFF,TRBJ1-1,TRBV30
CASRTGTGNGYTF,TRBJ1-2,TRBV6-5
CASSWLRAAGGEETQYF,TRBJ2-5,TRBV7-2
CASGGSSYNEQFF,TRBJ2-1,TRBV28
CASSRTGGYNEQFF,TRBJ2-1,TRBV7-9
CASSLAVGNYEQYF,TRBJ2-7,TRBV7-8
CASSLVGQPNTEAFF,TRBJ1-1,TRBV5-1
CASSHPGQGRAKNIQYF,TRBJ2-4,TRBV4-1
CASRENTGELFF,TRBJ2-2,TRBV2
CASSLDRGPPHEQYF,TRBJ2-7,TRBV7-2
CASSPLAETQYF,TRBJ2-5,TRBV7-2
CASSHDRGQGAEQFF,TRBJ2-1,TRBV5-1
CASSPQLAGASNEQYF,TRBJ2-7,TRBV5-4
CSVSGTEAFF,TRBJ1-1,TRBV29-1
CAIASGRDSYNEQFF,TRBJ2-1,TRBV10-3
CSAARLAGGYEQYF,TRBJ2-7,TRBV29-1
CASSVFLAGGETQYF,TRBJ2-5,TRBV4-2
CASSVALAGTSGVDTQYF,TRBJ2-3,TRBV9
CASSPDWRTDTQYF,TRBJ2-3,TRBV18
CASSLRSSGRPDTQYF,TRBJ2-3,TRBV7-8
CASSPSGTSFGNEQFF,TRBJ2-1,TRBV11-2
CASSASSKSNQPQHF,TRBJ1-5,TRBV19
CASSYQQGRSYEQYF,TRBJ2-7,TRBV6-6
CASSQDIWMNTEAFF,TRBJ1-1,TRBV4-2
CASSDRDAYGYTF,TRBJ1-2,TRBV6-5
CASSENRVYEQYF,TRBJ2-7,TRBV6-1
CASKGAGLGGELFF,TRBJ2-2,TRBV2
CASSPPGGQPQHF,TRBJ1-5,TRBV28
CASNRREALNEQYF,TRBJ2-7,TRBV5-4
CASSFGLNTEAFF,TRBJ1-1,TRBV11-2
CASSRLATNEQFF,TRBJ2-1,TRBV7-3
CATSRDRGGSGSETQYF,TRBJ2-5,TRBV15
CASWCVSQSRANVLTF,TRBJ2-6,TRBV5-6
CASSGTGGNYGYTF,TRBJ1-2,TRBV7-2
CASSQVGAGEDKNIQYF,TRBJ2-4,TRBV4-1
CASSLGGTGSSYEQYF,TRBJ2-7,TRBV13
CASSLIVASGPQYF,TRBJ2-5,TRBV11-2
CASSPKGPANEKLFF,TRBJ1-4,TRBV5-8
CASSPPGPTFSEQYF,TRBJ2-7,TRBV18
CASRGTGAYEQYF,TRBJ2-7,TRBV6-6
CATSRKNRVHHFYEQYF,TRBJ2-7,TRBV15
CASSLGGTVTYEQYF,TRBJ2-7,TRBV7-2